Given below is one T cell receptor beta chain in context. Its antigen remains unidentified. The data are from a study of Graves' ophthalmopathy and Graves' hyperthyroidism. Amplification from RNA transcripts yielded the TCR beta CDR3 regions. An initial RT-PCR round employing HTBI primers preceded a second-round multiplex PCR. TCRdb re-analysed the multiplex PCR reads in MiXCR, keeping a single row per CDR3 protein. The profile covers 220,000 or so distinct CDR3 sequences, with roughly 21% appearing a single time and roughly 40% taken by the ten largest. This CDR3 is built from 15 residues. The germline CDR1 and CDR2 sequences are MNHEY and SVGEGT. Trimming stripped 1 base from V and 5 bases from J, with 15 bases between. For donors with ophthalmopathy, the disease showed moderate-to-severe activity, reached CAS ≥3 and NOSPECS ≥4, and had lasted under 3 months. The diagnosis was founded upon clinical symptoms, serum thyroxine, TRAb, thyroid ultrasound and orbital computed tomography. The authors used Ficoll-Paque density gradient centrifugation to separate PBMCs. The input was 8.5 to 10 ml of fresh peripheral blood.

General study results and limits: With about 86% sensitivity and about 83% specificity, a 13-signature model separated ophthalmopathy from stable hyperthyroidism.

Sequencing used peripheral blood. This clonotype originated in a woman aged 50 to 60 with Graves' ophthalmopathy. The chain joins TRBV6-2 or TRBV6-3 to TRBJ2-7, with TRBD2 as a possible D gene (6 bases). The chain's CDR3 is CASSYLGLSFNEQYF. In nucleotides, the CDR3 is TGTGCCAGCAGTTACTTGGGACTTTCCTTCAACGAGCAGTACTTC.